The 11 T cell receptor beta chains given below trace back to one sample, sequenced in a study of shared clonotypes between healthy human individuals. The naive CD8 fraction comprised CD45RO-negative cells positively selected for CCR7 and excluded terminally differentiated effector memory CD45RA+ cells. Produced via immunoSEQ multiplex PCR; TCRdb's table is partial and in-frame only. The repertoire includes nearly 600,000 clones, roughly 95% of them detected once, and 0.11% sits in the top ten. Source material: naive CD8+ T cells sorted from blood. Source of these receptors: a woman in her thirties in good health.

CDR3 coding DNA: TGTGCCAGCAGCTTCGGACTAGCGTCGTACGAGCAGTACTTC. Protein: CASSFGLASYEQYF. The chain recombines TRBV11-2 with TRBJ2-7, with TRBD2 identical over 9 bases. Trimming took 3 bases from V and 4 from J; bases not matched to a gene: 4. Germline-derived CDR1 and CDR2 are SGHAT and FQNNGV. The CDR3 has 14 residues. Using reference TRBV11-2 and TRBJ2-7 for the parts outside the CDR3, the full variable domain is EAGVAQSPRYKIIEKRQSVAFWCNPISGHATLYWYQQILGQGPKLLIQFQNNGVVDDSQLPKDRFSAERLKGVDSTLKIQPAKLEDSAVYLCASSFGLASYEQYFGPGTRLTVT.

This rearrangement joins TRBV27 to TRBJ2-7, with D possibly matching TRBD1 (5 bases). Trimming left V 4 bases short and J 3 bases short, with 10 bases between. The CDR3 is 13 residues long. Germline V gene sequence: CDR1 MNHEY, CDR2 SMNVEV (reference sequence). CDR3 DNA: TGTGCCAGCAGTTCCCGGACAAGCTACGAGCAGTACTTC. This sequence encodes CASSSRTSYEQYF.

The chain uses TRBV5-6 and TRBJ1-1; TRBD1 matches at 9 bases. Losses at the gene ends were 0 bases for V and 11 bases for J; bases not matched to a gene: 8. CDR1 and CDR2 from the germline V gene are SGHDT and YYEEEE. The CDR3 is 14 amino acids. For the CDR3, the DNA is TGTGCCAGCAGCTTGGGGGGACAGGGACTGCGGGCTTTCTTT. This sequence encodes CASSLGGQGLRAFF.

The chain is built from TRBV6-6 and TRBJ1-4; tentative D call: TRBD1 (6 bases). Between the trimmed V and J ends, which lost 6 bases and 8 bases, there was a span of 16 bases. This CDR3 comprises 14 residues. The germline V gene encodes CDR1 MNHNY and CDR2 SVGAGI (reference sequence). The CDR3 region has the DNA TGTGCCAGCAGCCGGGACATCCTCTCGGAAAAACTGTTTTTT. It is translated as CASSRDILSEKLFF.

The gene calls are TRBV19 and TRBJ2-1, with 7 bases lining up with TRBD2. V shed 5 bases and J 9 bases; nucleotides not matched to a gene: 10. The CDR3 is 14 amino acids. CDR1 is LNHDA, CDR2 SQIVND, per germline (reference sequence). The CDR3 coding sequence is TGTGCCAGTAGTGCGAGACTAGCTCCCGTTGAGCAGTTCTTC. Protein: CASSARLAPVEQFF.

This sequence joins TRBV7-2 and TRBJ2-1; a weak D match, TRBD2 (5 bases). The CDR3 has 18 residues. The germline V gene has CDR1 SGHTA and CDR2 FQGNSA. Trimming took off 2 bases at V and 1 base at J, with 18 bases between the two ends. The CDR3 region is CASSLQPLLVRSYNEQFF. The CDR3 nucleotides read TGTGCCAGCAGCTTACAGCCCCTACTAGTGCGGTCCTACAATGAGCAGTTCTTC.

The rearrangement joins TRBV11-1 to TRBJ2-7; D is unresolved. Germline V gene data show CDR1 as SGHAT and CDR2 as FQDESV (reference sequence). Trimming pared 0 bases from V and 2 bases from J, leaving 5 bases between. The CDR3 covers 13 residues. The CDR3 sequence: CASSLARTYEQYF. DNA of the CDR3: TGTGCCAGCAGCTTAGCGCGTACCTACGAGCAGTACTTC.

The CDR3 here is CASTTRNEQFF. The CDR3 DNA reads as TGTGCCAGCACCACCAGGAATGAGCAGTTCTTC. This chain uses TRBV2 with TRBJ2-1; the D is unclear. The length of the CDR3 is 11 residues. From germline, CDR1 is SNHLY and CDR2 FYNNEI. Trimming left V 7 bases short and J 7 bases short, with 8 bases between.

The rearrangement links TRBV7-8 to TRBJ2-1; 11 bases are shared with TRBD2. The junction had 8 bases not matched to a gene; V was cut back by 7 bases and J by 9 bases. The germline gives CDR1 SGHVS, CDR2 FQNEAQ. The CDR3 totals 14 residues. As DNA, the CDR3 is TGTGCCAGCACCCTACTTAGCGGGAGGGGTGAGCAGTTCTTC. Residues: CASTLLSGRGEQFF. The whole variable domain, filled in from reference TRBV7-8 and TRBJ2-1, reads GAGVSQSPRYKVAKRGQDVALRCDPISGHVSLFWYQQALGQGPEFLTYFQNEAQLDKSGLPSDRFFAERPEGSVSTLKIQRTQQEDSAVYLCASTLLSGRGEQFFGPGTRLTVL.

CDR3 amino acids: CASSKGVGANVLTF. Written as DNA, the CDR3 is TGTGCCAGTAGTAAAGGGGTTGGGGCCAACGTCCTGACTTTC. The rearrangement uses TRBV19 and TRBJ2-6; TRBD1 is a possible D gene (5 bases). V lost 4 bases and J lost 3, with 7 bases in between. The germline CDR1 and CDR2 sequences are LNHDA and SQIVND (reference sequence). CDR3 length: 14 residues.

The chain joins TRBV7-9 to TRBJ2-2; 9 positions agree with TRBD2. The CDR3 is made up of 16 amino acids. CDR1 and CDR2 (germline): SEHNR, FQNEAQ (reference sequence). V was pared by 5 bases and J by 2 bases, with 6 bases of the junction left unmatched. The CDR3 protein is CASSRIAGENTGELFF. The CDR3 region has the DNA TGTGCCAGCAGCCGCATAGCGGGAGAAAACACCGGGGAGCTGTTTTTT.